Listed below are T cell receptor beta chains from one sample, sequenced in a study of blood T cell repertoires in COVID-19. The assay was immunoSEQ multiplex PCR, and TCRdb's table has in-frame clones only and misses some. The table records some 140,000 clones, roughly 80% of them present only once. The sequenced material came from peripheral blood. The receptors shown here come from a woman aged 80 or over with acute or convalescent COVID-19. CDR3s include the opening cysteine and the closing phenylalanine or tryptophan. A D gene is named only where the DNA matches it firmly. Clone size, where shown, is once, few, many, or a class for clones that have expanded.

TRBD1,TRBJ2-7,TRBV27,-,TGTGCCAGCAGCTCAGATCGAACAGGGGCAGGCTCCTACGAGCAGTACTTC,CASSSDRTGAGSYEQYF
-,TRBJ1-3,TRBV5-1,-,TGCGCCAGCTCTGACAATTTCTCTGGAAACACCATATATTTT,CASSDNFSGNTIYF
-,TRBJ1-5,TRBV28,-,TGTGCCAGCAGTTCCTACAGGGCCCCCAATCAGCCCCAGCATTTT,CASSSYRAPNQPQHF
-,TRBJ1-5,TRBV18,-,TGTGCCAGCTCTTCGGCGGGGGTTAGCAATCAGCCCCAGCATTTT,CASSSAGVSNQPQHF
-,TRBJ1-5,TRBV19,-,TGTGCCAGTAGTACCCTCCCAGGGGTGAGCAATCAGCCCCAGCATTTT,CASSTLPGVSNQPQHF
-,TRBJ1-2,TRBV3-1/TRBV3-2,-,TGTGCCAGCAGCCAAGGTTTTACAGCCTATGGCTACACCTTC,CASSQGFTAYGYTF
TRBD1,TRBJ1-2,TRBV18,-,TGTGCCAGCTCACCATTAATCGCCGGGACAGGGTTCGGCTATGGCTACACCTTC,CASSPLIAGTGFGYGYTF
-,TRBJ1-2,TRBV6-5,-,TGTGCCAGCAGTTTCGACAGTCCCTCCTATGGCTACACCTTC,CASSFDSPSYGYTF
TRBD1,TRBJ1-2,TRBV2,-,TGTGCCACGGTCGGGACAGGGCCCTATGGCTACACCTTC,CATVGTGPYGYTF
TRBD1,TRBJ1-1,TRBV6-6,-,TGTGCCAGCAGCGATACAGGGGGGAACACTGAAGCTTTCTTT,CASSDTGGNTEAFF
TRBD1,TRBJ1-4,TRBV3-1/TRBV3-2,-,TGTGCCAGCAGCCAAGCGGGACAGGGGATGTGGGGTGACGAAAAACTGTTTTTT,CASSQAGQGMWGDEKLFF
-,TRBJ2-5,TRBV9,once,TGTGCCAGCAGCCCCTCCCCAGGGATACGCGAGACCCAGTACTTC,CASSPSPGIRETQYF
-,TRBJ2-5,TRBV7-2,-,TGTGCCAGCAGCTTAGGCAGCGTAATCCAAGAGACCCAGTACTTC,CASSLGSVIQETQYF
-,TRBJ2-1,TRBV5-4,-,TGTGCCAGCAGCCCGTGGCAGGGCTCCTACAATGAGCAGTTCTTC,CASSPWQGSYNEQFF
-,TRBJ1-6,TRBV5-1,-,TGCGCCAGCAGCTACGGGGGGCTGGATTCACCCCTCCACTTT,CASSYGGLDSPLHF
TRBD1,TRBJ1-4,TRBV5-6,once,TGTGCCAGCAGTCGGGACAGTCAAAATGAAAAACTGTTTTTT,CASSRDSQNEKLFF
TRBD1,TRBJ1-4,TRBV4-3,-,TGCGCCAGCAGCCAAGTTCCCGAAGCAGGGGGGGAAAAACTGTTTTTT,CASSQVPEAGGEKLFF
-,TRBJ1-2,TRBV4-2,-,TGTGCCAGCAGCCAAGCGGGCGGGGAGTCCTATGGCTACACCTTC,CASSQAGGESYGYTF
-,TRBJ1-3,TRBV5-1,-,TGCGCCAGCAGCTTGAATCCGGGTGGCTCTGGAAACACCATATATTTT,CASSLNPGGSGNTIYF
TRBD1,TRBJ1-2,TRBV4-2,-,TGTGCCAGCAGACCCGGACAGGGGGCACCTAACTATGGCTACACCTTC,CASRPGQGAPNYGYTF
-,TRBJ1-4,TRBV14,-,TGTGCCAGCAGCCATGCTATTGAAAAACTGTTTTTT,CASSHAIEKLFF
-,TRBJ2-7,TRBV9,few,TGTGCCAGCAGCGCCGACGAGGACGAGCAGTACTTC,CASSADEDEQYF
-,TRBJ1-3,TRBV7-2,-,TGTGCCAGCAGCTTTTATGGGGGACTGGAGGGAAACACCATATATTTT,CASSFYGGLEGNTIYF
TRBD1,TRBJ1-6,TRBV5-4,-,TGTGCCAGCAGCTTCAGGGCGACAGGGCTTTTCGATAATTCACCCCTCCACTTT,CASSFRATGLFDNSPLHF
-,TRBJ1-1,TRBV6-2/TRBV6-3,-,TGTGCCAGCAGTTACGGGCAGGGCATGGCTTTCTTT,CASSYGQGMAFF
-,TRBJ1-2,TRBV6-5,few,TGTGCCAGCGACAGGTTAACCTCTGGCTACACCTTC,CASDRLTSGYTF
-,TRBJ2-1,TRBV2,-,TGTGCCAGCAGTGAAGAAGCGGGCGATAATGAGCAGTTCTTC,CASSEEAGDNEQFF
TRBD1,TRBJ1-5,TRBV19,-,TGTGCCAGTAGTATGATGACAGGGAGAAATCAGCCCCAGCATTTT,CASSMMTGRNQPQHF
TRBD1,TRBJ1-2,TRBV29-1,-,TGCAGCGTGACAGGGGGTGGCTATGGCTACACCTTC,CSVTGGGYGYTF
-,TRBJ2-2,TRBV7-6,-,TGTGCCAGCAGCCCCCGACTGAACACCGGGGAGCTGTTTTTT,CASSPRLNTGELFF
-,TRBJ1-4,TRBV4-1,-,TGCGCCAGCAGCCCACAGCTTGCAACTAATGAAAAACTGTTTTTT,CASSPQLATNEKLFF
TRBD1,TRBJ1-6,TRBV9,once,TGTGCCAGCAGCGTCGGGCAGGGGGTTTCACCCCTCCACTTT,CASSVGQGVSPLHF
-,TRBJ1-5,TRBV18,-,TGTGCCAGCTCACCGACAGGTGATAGCAATCAGCCCCAGCATTTT,CASSPTGDSNQPQHF
TRBD1,TRBJ1-5,TRBV5-6,-,TGTGCCAGCAGCTCGGGACAGACAGCAGCATTTAATCAGCCCCAGCATTTT,CASSSGQTAAFNQPQHF
TRBD1,TRBJ1-1,TRBV5-1,once,TGCGCCAGCAGCCCCGGGACAGGCTCAACTGAAGCTTTCTTT,CASSPGTGSTEAFF
TRBD1,TRBJ2-1,TRBV7-9,-,TGTGCCAGCAGCCCCGACAGGGCTCCATCCTACAATGAGCAGTTCTTC,CASSPDRAPSYNEQFF
TRBD1,TRBJ1-5,TRBV15,-,TGTGCCACCAGGGACAGGAATCAGCCCCAGCATTTT,CATRDRNQPQHF
-,TRBJ1-2,TRBV4-3,-,TGCGCCAGCAGCCCGGGCAGGGACTATGGCTACACCTTC,CASSPGRDYGYTF
TRBD1,TRBJ2-2,TRBV15,once,TGTGCCACCAGAAAAACGGGACAGTCTCAGAACACCGGGGAGCTGTTTTTT,CATRKTGQSQNTGELFF
-,TRBJ1-1,TRBV2,-,TGTGCCAGCAGTTACCGGAGCACTGAAGCTTTCTTT,CASSYRSTEAFF
-,TRBJ1-5,TRBV18,-,TGTGCCAGCTCACCTCGGAGGGAGCCCCAGCATTTT,CASSPRREPQHF
-,TRBJ1-3,TRBV19,once,TGTGCCACCAACAGCGGGGGCTCTGGAAACACCATATATTTT,CATNSGGSGNTIYF